This TCR beta chain was sequenced for a study of T cells of healthy individuals. In germline, CDR1 is MNHEY, CDR2 SMNVEV (reference sequence). Trimming stripped 8 bases from V and 2 bases from J, with 18 bases between. CDR3 length: 16 amino acids. Each CDR3 protein is one row after TCRdb ran MiXCR on the 5' RACE reads. The sample lists tens of thousands of distinct CDR3 sequences, more than 4.5% occurring once. The sequence derives from a female donor in good health. This chain connects TRBV27 to TRBJ2-2; D not certain. The CDR3 nucleotides are TGTGCCAGCGGATCTCTAGATACTATTAACACCGGGGAGCTGTTTTTT. Its protein is CASGSLDTINTGELFF.